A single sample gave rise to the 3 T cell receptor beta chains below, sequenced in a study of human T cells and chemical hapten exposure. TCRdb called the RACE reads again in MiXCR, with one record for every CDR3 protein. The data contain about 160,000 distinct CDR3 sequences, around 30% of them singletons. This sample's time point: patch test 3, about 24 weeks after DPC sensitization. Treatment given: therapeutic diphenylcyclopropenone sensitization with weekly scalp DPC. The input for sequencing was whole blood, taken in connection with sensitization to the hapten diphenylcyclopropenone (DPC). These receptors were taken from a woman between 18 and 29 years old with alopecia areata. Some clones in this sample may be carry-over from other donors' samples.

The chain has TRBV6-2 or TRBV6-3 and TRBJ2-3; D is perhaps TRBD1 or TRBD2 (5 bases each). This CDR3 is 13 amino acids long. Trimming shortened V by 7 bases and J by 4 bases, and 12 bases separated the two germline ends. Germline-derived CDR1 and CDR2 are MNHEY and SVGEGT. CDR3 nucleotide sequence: TGTGCCAGCAACGAAGTGGGGGCAGATACGCAGTATTTT. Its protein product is CASNEVGADTQYF.

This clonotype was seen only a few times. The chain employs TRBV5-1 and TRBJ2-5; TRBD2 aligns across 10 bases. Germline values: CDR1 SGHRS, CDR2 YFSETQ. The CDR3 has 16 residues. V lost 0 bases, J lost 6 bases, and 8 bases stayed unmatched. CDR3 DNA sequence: TGCGCCAGCAGCTTGGAAATAGCGGGGGGCTTGAAGACCCAGTACTTC. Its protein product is CASSLEIAGGLKTQYF.

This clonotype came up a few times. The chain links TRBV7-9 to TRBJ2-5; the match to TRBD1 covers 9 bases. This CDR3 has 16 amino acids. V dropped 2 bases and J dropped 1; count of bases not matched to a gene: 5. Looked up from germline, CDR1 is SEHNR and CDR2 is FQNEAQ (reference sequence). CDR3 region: CASSLTTGGPQETQYF. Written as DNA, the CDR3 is TGTGCCAGCAGCTTAACGACAGGGGGGCCCCAAGAGACCCAGTACTTC.